This T cell receptor beta chain was profiled in a study of T-cell memory formation after mild COVID-19. Study in general: For the most part, TCR clusters were specific to one donor.

This clonotype is medium-sized by share. The antigen is undetermined. The germline V gene encodes CDR1 SNHLY and CDR2 FYNNEI. CDR3 length: 15 residues. Trimming stripped 5 bases from V and 0 bases from J, with 12 bases between. Study findings and constraints: Some clones that responded turned up in pre-infection memory, which suggests that cross-reactive memory joined in. For contracting clones, CD4+ ones sat mainly in CM and EM, CD8+ in EMRA.

MiXCR, applied by TCRdb to the 5' RACE reads, yields one record per CDR3 protein. The sample lists 150,000 to 200,000 distinct CDR3 sequences; around 21% were seen once. The sequence derives from an adult woman who had mild COVID-19 (a few samples of this study predate the infection). Cell type and time point are not known. The genes are TRBV2 and TRBJ2-3; D might be TRBD1 or TRBD2, each matching 5 bases. The sample comprised PBMCs or a T cell subset sorted from them (not recorded which). In DNA form, the CDR3 reads TGTGCCAGCAGTCCAGGGACGGGAAGCACAGATACGCAGTATTTT. It yields the protein CASSPGTGSTDTQYF.